Sequencing of this T cell receptor beta chain was carried out in a study of T cells in Graves' hyperthyroidism and ophthalmopathy. V lost 2 bases and J 4 bases, leaving 8 bases between the germline ends. Germline CDR1 reads LNHDA; CDR2 reads SQIVND (reference sequence). This CDR3 spans 14 amino acids. RNA transcripts served as the template for amplifying TCR beta CDR3 regions. The HTBI primer set drove a first-round RT-PCR of the TCR CDR3. MiXCR, applied by TCRdb to the multiplex PCR reads, yields one record per CDR3 protein. Among around 490,000 distinct CDR3 sequences listed, about 20% were seen once.

This sequence joins TRBV19 and TRBJ2-2, with D perhaps being TRBD1 or TRBD2 (5 bases each). Sequencing was carried out using blood. The TCR sequence derives from a man aged 35-49 years with Graves' ophthalmopathy. This CDR3 reads CASSISGTTGELFF. The CDR3 DNA reads as TGTGCCAGTAGTATATCAGGGACCACCGGGGAGCTGTTTTTT.